Many counts were recorded for the clone carrying this T cell receptor beta chain. This entry comes from a study of CD8+CD57+ T cells in acquired aplastic anemia. Background on the study: DNA per sorted CD4+ or CD8+ sample ranged roughly 0.17 to 27.4 ug, averaging approximately 3.1 ug.

Sequencing involved patients with CD8+CD57+ cell expansion previously shown by flow cytometry. CDR3 and TCR beta VDJ profiling relied on genomic DNA as the template. TCRdb re-derived calls from the reads in MiXCR, one entry per CDR3 protein. This sample has hundreds of thousands of distinct CDR3 sequences; almost 50% occur once, and the top ten carry less than 20%. V dropped 4 bases and J dropped 5 bases, with 19 bases sitting between them. Germline V lookup: CDR1 SGHRS, CDR2 YFSETQ. CDR3 length: 15 residues. The sequencing input was sorted CD4+, CD8+, or CD8+CD57+ T cells (not recorded which) from PBMCs. The receptor was isolated from a human donor with aplastic anemia. The rearrangement links TRBV5-1 to TRBJ2-7; D is possibly TRBD1 (6 bases). CDR3: CASSTSRGSANEQYF. In DNA form, the CDR3 reads TGCGCCAGCAGCACTTCTAGGGGGTCCGCGAACGAGCAGTACTTC.